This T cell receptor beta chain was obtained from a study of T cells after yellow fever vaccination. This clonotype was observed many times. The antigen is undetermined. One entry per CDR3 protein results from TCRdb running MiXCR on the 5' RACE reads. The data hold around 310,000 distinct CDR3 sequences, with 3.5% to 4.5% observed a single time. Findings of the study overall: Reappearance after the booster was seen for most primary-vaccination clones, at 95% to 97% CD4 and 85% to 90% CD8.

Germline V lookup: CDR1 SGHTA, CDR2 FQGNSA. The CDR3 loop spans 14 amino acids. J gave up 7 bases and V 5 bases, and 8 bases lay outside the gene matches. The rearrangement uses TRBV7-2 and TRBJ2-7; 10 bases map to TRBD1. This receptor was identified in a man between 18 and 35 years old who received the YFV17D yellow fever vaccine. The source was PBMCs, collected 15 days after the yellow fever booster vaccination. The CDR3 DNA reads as TGTGCCAGCAGCCGAAGACAGGGGGCATTTGAGCAGTACGTC. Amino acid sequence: CASSRRQGAFEQYV.